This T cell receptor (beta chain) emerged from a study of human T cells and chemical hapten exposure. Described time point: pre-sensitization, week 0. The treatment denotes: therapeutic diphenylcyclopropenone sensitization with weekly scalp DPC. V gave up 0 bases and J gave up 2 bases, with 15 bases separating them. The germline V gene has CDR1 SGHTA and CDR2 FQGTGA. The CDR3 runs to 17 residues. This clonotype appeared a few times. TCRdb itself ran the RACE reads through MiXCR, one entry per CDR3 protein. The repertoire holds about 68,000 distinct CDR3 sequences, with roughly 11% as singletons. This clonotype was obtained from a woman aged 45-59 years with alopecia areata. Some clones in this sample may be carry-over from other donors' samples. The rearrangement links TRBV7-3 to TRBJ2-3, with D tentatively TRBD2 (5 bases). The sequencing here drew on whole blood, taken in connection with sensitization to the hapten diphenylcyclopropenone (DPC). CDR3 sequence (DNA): TGTGCCAGCAGCTTAACGTTCCGGGGTAGGGACACAGATACGCAGTATTTT. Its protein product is CASSLTFRGRDTDTQYF.